This T cell receptor beta chain emerged from a study of cytomegalovirus exposure and HLA in healthy donors. On the study more broadly: One earlier analysis, a look at roughly 180 million T cells, found roughly 120 million unique TCR beta sequences. The study, taken as a whole, reports: Looking again later, the authors saw that most CMV-associated TCR beta chains seemed HLA-restricted. When analyzed later, a missense DCLRE1C variant was found to be linked to TCR beta V- and J-gene trimming.

The germline CDR1 and CDR2 sequences are SEHNR and FQNEAQ (reference sequence). The V gene end was trimmed by 3 bases and the J gene end by 0 bases; junction bases not matched to a gene: 10. This CDR3 is built from 18 residues. The study ran its PCR with 60 Vbeta and 13 Jbeta primers. Clones were sequenced by immunoSEQ multiplex PCR, and TCRdb holds only the in-frame ones, with some missing. The sample is made up of 65,000 to 85,000 clones, and the top ten hold 2.4% of it. To note about this clone: Its antigen is still unknown.

The chain employs TRBV7-9 and TRBJ1-3; 8 positions agree with TRBD1. Sequencing was carried out using PBMCs. The clonotype was recovered from a female donor in good health and CMV-seropositive. DNA for the CDR3: TGTGCCAGCAGCTTTTCGGCAGGGGGCACCAGCTCTGGAAACACCATATATTTT. Protein: CASSFSAGGTSSGNTIYF.